The rows below give T cell receptor beta chains drawn from one sample of a study of long-term antiretroviral therapy in people with HIV. Sequenced by immunoSEQ multiplex PCR; TCRdb stores in-frame clones only, minus some. The data contain some 30,000 clones, around 97% of them singletons. The sequencing here drew on unsorted PBMCs, taken 7.6 years after starting antiretroviral therapy. The origin of the receptors is a man aged 30 to 45 with HIV. Each CDR3 is given with its conserved first and last residue. A D gene is named only where the DNA matches it firmly. Only some rows state a clone size, as once, few, many or a class for expanded clones.

V: TRBV4-3; length: 17; size: NA; D: NA; J: TRBJ1-4; DNA: TGCGCCAGCAGCCGAACATTCCCCGGGACAACAAATGAAAAACTGTTTTTT; CDR3: CASSRTFPGTTNEKLFF
V: TRBV11-2; length: 13; size: NA; D: NA; J: TRBJ2-7; DNA: TGTGCCAGCAGCTTAGATCAACAGGGCGAGCAGTACTTC; CDR3: CASSLDQQGEQYF
V: TRBV7-3; length: 15; size: NA; D: NA; J: TRBJ1-3; DNA: TGTGCCAGCAGTGAGACAGGATACTCTGGAAACACCATATATTTT; CDR3: CASSETGYSGNTIYF
V: TRBV6-1; length: 15; size: NA; D: NA; J: TRBJ2-7; DNA: TGTGCCAGCAGTGAAGCAATGGGACCCCCCTACGAGCAGTACTTC; CDR3: CASSEAMGPPYEQYF
V: TRBV7-2; length: 13; size: NA; D: NA; J: TRBJ2-1; DNA: TGTGCCAGCAGCTTCGGGGGCGGAGTTGAGCAGTTCTTC; CDR3: CASSFGGGVEQFF
V: TRBV7-9; length: 13; size: NA; D: NA; J: TRBJ1-1; DNA: TGTGCCAGCAGCTTCGACGGGCACACTGAAGCTTTCTTT; CDR3: CASSFDGHTEAFF
V: TRBV10-3; length: 12; size: NA; D: NA; J: TRBJ2-2; DNA: TGTGCCATTTCCACATCCACCGGGGAGCTGTTTTTT; CDR3: CAISTSTGELFF
V: TRBV6-5; length: 13; size: NA; D: NA; J: TRBJ1-2; DNA: TGTGCCGCGCGGCGGGAGGGGGACTATGGCTACACCTTC; CDR3: CAARREGDYGYTF
V: TRBV4-3; length: 15; size: NA; D: NA; J: TRBJ2-7; DNA: TGCGCCAGCAGCCAAGTCTTCCCGGGGGCCTACGAGCAGTACTTC; CDR3: CASSQVFPGAYEQYF
V: TRBV2; length: 15; size: NA; D: NA; J: TRBJ2-2; DNA: TGTGCCAGCAGTGAAGCCAGCATCGGGGCCGGGGAGCTGTTTTTT; CDR3: CASSEASIGAGELFF
V: TRBV4-3; length: 13; size: NA; D: TRBD1; J: TRBJ2-7; DNA: TGCGCCAGCAGCCAGGCGACAGGGCACGAGCAGTACTTC; CDR3: CASSQATGHEQYF
V: TRBV5-6; length: 16; size: NA; D: TRBD1; J: TRBJ2-7; DNA: TGTGCCAGCAGCTTGTGGGCCGGGACAGGAGGGTACGAGCAGTACTTC; CDR3: CASSLWAGTGGYEQYF
V: TRBV7-3; length: 14; size: NA; D: TRBD2; J: TRBJ2-5; DNA: TGTGCCAGCAGCGAAACGGGGGGAGTGGAGACCCAGTACTTC; CDR3: CASSETGGVETQYF
V: TRBV7-9; length: 13; size: NA; D: NA; J: TRBJ1-2; DNA: TGTGCCAGCAGGCCACAGGGAAGCTATGGCTACACCTTC; CDR3: CASRPQGSYGYTF
V: TRBV11-2; length: 15; size: NA; D: NA; J: TRBJ2-1; DNA: TGTGCCAGCAGCCTAAACTCCCTACCTCCAAATGAGCAGTTCTTC; CDR3: CASSLNSLPPNEQFF
V: TRBV4-1; length: 15; size: NA; D: NA; J: TRBJ2-7; DNA: TGCGCCAGCAGCCAAGTTACAAGCTTTACCTACGAGCAGTACTTC; CDR3: CASSQVTSFTYEQYF
V: TRBV9; length: 14; size: NA; D: NA; J: TRBJ2-5; DNA: TGTGCCAGCAGCGTAGGCGACAATCAAGAGACCCAGTACTTC; CDR3: CASSVGDNQETQYF
V: TRBV25-1; length: 16; size: NA; D: NA; J: TRBJ1-1; DNA: TGTGCCAGCAGTGCAGGGGCGGCGTGGAAAAACACTGAAGCTTTCTTT; CDR3: CASSAGAAWKNTEAFF
V: TRBV21-1; length: 12; size: NA; D: NA; J: TRBJ1-4; DNA: TGTGCCAGCAGGGAGGGATATGAAAAACTGTTTTTT; CDR3: CASREGYEKLFF
V: TRBV13; length: 15; size: NA; D: NA; J: TRBJ2-7; DNA: TGTGCCAGCAGCTTACGGCACGGGGCAGCCTACGAGCAGTACTTC; CDR3: CASSLRHGAAYEQYF
V: TRBV2; length: 12; size: NA; D: NA; J: TRBJ2-3; DNA: TGTGCCAGCAAGGAGTTTACAGATACGCAGTATTTT; CDR3: CASKEFTDTQYF
V: TRBV6-5; length: 14; size: NA; D: TRBD2; J: TRBJ2-5; DNA: TGTGCCAGCAGAAACGGGCTAGCGGAAGAGACCCAGTACTTC; CDR3: CASRNGLAEETQYF
V: TRBV6-5; length: 13; size: NA; D: NA; J: TRBJ1-1; DNA: TGTGCCAGCATGGCCGGGGGCTGGACTGAAGCTTTCTTT; CDR3: CASMAGGWTEAFF
V: TRBV4-3; length: 18; size: NA; D: TRBD2; J: TRBJ2-1; DNA: TGCGCCAGCAGCCAAGGACTAGCGAGCCTCGACTCCTACAATGAGCAGTTCTTC; CDR3: CASSQGLASLDSYNEQFF
V: TRBV6-5; length: 15; size: NA; D: NA; J: TRBJ2-5; DNA: TGTGCCAGCAGTCACGGACATGAGCAAGGAGAGACCCAGTACTTC; CDR3: CASSHGHEQGETQYF
V: TRBV7-9; length: 12; size: NA; D: NA; J: TRBJ2-2; DNA: TGTGCCAGCATAGCAGGGCCCGGGGAGCTGTTTTTT; CDR3: CASIAGPGELFF
V: TRBV6-1; length: 12; size: NA; D: NA; J: TRBJ1-1; DNA: TGTGCCAGTGGGGGAAGGAACACTGAAGCTTTCTTT; CDR3: CASGGRNTEAFF
V: TRBV7-2; length: 14; size: once; D: TRBD1; J: TRBJ2-1; DNA: TGTGCCAGCAGCGCCACCCGGACAGGGAGTGAGCAGTTCTTC; CDR3: CASSATRTGSEQFF
V: TRBV7-2; length: 16; size: NA; D: NA; J: TRBJ1-3; DNA: TGTGCCAGCAGTCCACGGTTCCAGGGCTCTGGAAACACCATATATTTT; CDR3: CASSPRFQGSGNTIYF
V: TRBV6-1; length: 15; size: NA; D: NA; J: TRBJ2-4; DNA: TGTGCCAGCAGTCCGGGACTCCCTAGATGGGACATTCAGTACTTC; CDR3: CASSPGLPRWDIQYF
V: TRBV7-2; length: 19; size: NA; D: TRBD2; J: TRBJ2-7; DNA: TGTGCCAGCAGCTTAGCGCCCCCCGGGGCTAGCGGGTTGTCCTACGAGCAGTACTTC; CDR3: CASSLAPPGASGLSYEQYF
V: TRBV7-9; length: 17; size: NA; D: NA; J: TRBJ1-6; DNA: TGTGCCAGCAGCTTAGATATGGGGACAATGGATAATTCACCCCTCCACTTT; CDR3: CASSLDMGTMDNSPLHF
V: TRBV30; length: 11; size: NA; D: TRBD1; J: TRBJ2-7; DNA: TGTGCCTGGAGTTTCAGGGGGCGAGGGTACTTC; CDR3: CAWSFRGRGYF
V: TRBV7-3; length: 13; size: NA; D: TRBD2; J: TRBJ2-7; DNA: TGTGCCAGCAGTGCGGGAGCGGGCTACGAGCAGTACTTC; CDR3: CASSAGAGYEQYF
V: TRBV6-1; length: 14; size: NA; D: NA; J: TRBJ2-7; DNA: TGTGCCAGCAGTGAAGCGCCGACCCCTTACGAGCAGTACTTC; CDR3: CASSEAPTPYEQYF
V: TRBV4-2; length: 14; size: NA; D: NA; J: TRBJ2-1; DNA: TGTGCCGGCAGCCAAGAAAGCTCCTACAATGAGCAGTTCTTC; CDR3: CAGSQESSYNEQFF
V: TRBV7-8; length: 20; size: NA; D: TRBD1; J: TRBJ2-2; DNA: TGTGCCAGCAGCTTAACAACTATGGGACAGGGGGCGCGTGGCACCGGGGAGCTGTTTTTT; CDR3: CASSLTTMGQGARGTGELFF
V: TRBV4-1; length: 17; size: few; D: NA; J: TRBJ1-4; DNA: TGCGCCAGCAGCCAAGAATGGATGGGGGCAGTTGGTGAAAAACTGTTTTTT; CDR3: CASSQEWMGAVGEKLFF
V: TRBV7-9; length: 15; size: once; D: NA; J: TRBJ2-2; DNA: TGTGCCAGCAGCTTCTCGCAGGTGCCCACCGGGGAGCTGTTTTTT; CDR3: CASSFSQVPTGELFF
V: TRBV13; length: 15; size: NA; D: TRBD2; J: TRBJ2-1; DNA: TGTGCCAGCAGCTTCAGAAGCGGGGGGGACAGTGAGCAGTTCTTC; CDR3: CASSFRSGGDSEQFF
V: TRBV5-4; length: 14; size: NA; D: NA; J: TRBJ2-7; DNA: TGTGCCAGCAGACCTGACAGAGGGTCCTACGAGCAGTACTTC; CDR3: CASRPDRGSYEQYF
V: TRBV30; length: 15; size: NA; D: NA; J: TRBJ1-4; DNA: TGTGCCTGGAGTGGACAACTCCGGGCTGGGGAAAAACTGTTTTTT; CDR3: CAWSGQLRAGEKLFF
V: TRBV14; length: 17; size: NA; D: TRBD2; J: TRBJ2-3; DNA: TGTGCCAGCAGCCCCTTAGGGGGACTAGCGGCCCGTGATACGCAGTATTTT; CDR3: CASSPLGGLAARDTQYF
V: TRBV11-3; length: 16; size: NA; D: TRBD2; J: TRBJ2-2; DNA: TGTGCCAGCAGCGGTAGCGGGAGAGGTGACACCGGGGAGCTGTTTTTT; CDR3: CASSGSGRGDTGELFF
V: TRBV11-2; length: 14; size: NA; D: NA; J: TRBJ2-7; DNA: TGTGCCAGCAGCTTAGAGGGGGACATCTACGAGCAGTACTTC; CDR3: CASSLEGDIYEQYF
V: TRBV7-3; length: 14; size: NA; D: NA; J: TRBJ1-2; DNA: TGTGCCAGCAGCTTAACGAGACAGAATTATGGCTACACCTTC; CDR3: CASSLTRQNYGYTF
V: TRBV6-5; length: 12; size: NA; D: NA; J: TRBJ1-1; DNA: TGTGCCAGCAGTTACTCGGCAGGGGTAGCTTTCTTT; CDR3: CASSYSAGVAFF
V: TRBV5-4; length: 13; size: NA; D: NA; J: TRBJ1-1; DNA: TGTGCCAGCAGCTTGGCCGCGGAGACTGAAGCTTTCTTT; CDR3: CASSLAAETEAFF
V: TRBV30; length: 12; size: NA; D: NA; J: TRBJ1-1; DNA: TGTGCCTGGAACACGGGGGACACTGAAGCTTTCTTT; CDR3: CAWNTGDTEAFF
V: TRBV5-1; length: 14; size: NA; D: NA; J: TRBJ1-1; DNA: TGCGCCAGCAGCTTGACAGGTCTGAACACTGAAGCTTTCTTT; CDR3: CASSLTGLNTEAFF
V: TRBV10-2; length: 15; size: NA; D: NA; J: TRBJ1-6; DNA: TGCGCCAGCAGTGAGTCGAGCTCCTATAATTCACCCCTCCACTTT; CDR3: CASSESSSYNSPLHF
V: TRBV4-3; length: 13; size: NA; D: NA; J: TRBJ1-2; DNA: TGCGCCAGCAGCCAAGAGCGGGGGGATGGCTACACCTTC; CDR3: CASSQERGDGYTF
V: TRBV9; length: 18; size: NA; D: NA; J: TRBJ2-1; DNA: TGTGCCAGCAGCTCCCCCATTCACAGGTCCCAACAATACAATGAGCAGTTCTTC; CDR3: CASSSPIHRSQQYNEQFF
V: TRBV6-5; length: 13; size: NA; D: NA; J: TRBJ2-3; DNA: TGTGCCAGCAACCAACTAGGGCGGGATACGCAGTATTTT; CDR3: CASNQLGRDTQYF
V: TRBV7-8; length: 13; size: NA; D: NA; J: TRBJ2-7; DNA: TGTGCCAGCAGCATTGAAGCTGAGTACGAGCAGTACTTC; CDR3: CASSIEAEYEQYF
V: TRBV5-4; length: 15; size: NA; D: NA; J: TRBJ2-2; DNA: TGTGCCAGCACCCAGTGGACGGCGCCCACCGGGGAGCTGTTTTTT; CDR3: CASTQWTAPTGELFF
V: TRBV14; length: 11; size: NA; D: NA; J: TRBJ2-1; DNA: TGTGCCAGCAGCCAAGACTTCTCACAGTTCTTC; CDR3: CASSQDFSQFF